These T cell receptor beta chains were read from a single sample in a study of T cell responses to AZD1222 COVID-19 vaccine. Repertoires were generated with immunoSEQ multiplex PCR, while TCRdb's copy carries only in-frame clones and drops some. The sample yields 98,000 or so clones, roughly 89% seen once. This specimen consisted of peripheral blood, obtained on day 0 of MenACWY control vaccination. The receptors stem from an adult in good health. CDR3s include the opening cysteine and the closing phenylalanine or tryptophan. Fields, in order: J gene, clone size, V gene, D gene, CDR3 DNA, CDR3 protein. A D gene is named only where the DNA matches it firmly. Only some rows state a clone size, as once, few, many or a class for expanded clones.

J: TRBJ2-1
size: -
V: TRBV19
D: TRBD1
DNA: TGTGCCAGTAAACGGGGTTCCTCCCGAGACAGGGGAGGAGGCTACAATGAGCAGTTCTTC
CDR3: CASKRGSSRDRGGGYNEQFF

J: TRBJ2-1
size: -
V: TRBV27
D: TRBD1
DNA: TGTGCCAGCTGGGGACAGGGGTTGGTTGAGCAGTTCTTC
CDR3: CASWGQGLVEQFF

J: TRBJ1-5
size: -
V: TRBV30
D: -
DNA: TGTGCCTGGAGTACACAGGGTGGTCAGCCCCAGCATTTT
CDR3: CAWSTQGGQPQHF

J: TRBJ2-3
size: -
V: TRBV9
D: -
DNA: TGTGCCAGCACCGTCTCGAACAGGGTCACAGATACGCAGTATTTT
CDR3: CASTVSNRVTDTQYF

J: TRBJ2-3
size: -
V: TRBV7-2
D: TRBD1
DNA: TGTGCCAGCAGCTTGGACAGGGTGGGCACAGATACGCAGTATTTT
CDR3: CASSLDRVGTDTQYF

J: TRBJ1-5
size: once
V: TRBV7-8
D: -
DNA: TGTGCCAGCAGCATCCAACCTTCGGGTTCGGCTCAGCCCCAGCATTTT
CDR3: CASSIQPSGSAQPQHF

J: TRBJ1-6
size: -
V: TRBV7-3
D: -
DNA: TGTGCCAGCAGCGTGGGACGGCGGGACTCACCCCTCCACTTT
CDR3: CASSVGRRDSPLHF

J: TRBJ2-1
size: -
V: TRBV3-1/TRBV3-2
D: -
DNA: TGTGCCAGCAGCCAAGCCCCAGGAAGCTCCTACAATGAGCAGTTCTTC
CDR3: CASSQAPGSSYNEQFF

J: TRBJ2-1
size: once
V: TRBV7-3
D: TRBD1
DNA: TGTGCCAGCAGCTTAGACAGGGGATCCTACAATGAGCAGTTCTTC
CDR3: CASSLDRGSYNEQFF

J: TRBJ1-5
size: once
V: TRBV7-6
D: -
DNA: TGTGCCAGCAGCTTGGAAGGGGGGGGCCGACAGCCCCAGCATTTT
CDR3: CASSLEGGGRQPQHF

J: TRBJ1-1
size: once
V: TRBV9
D: -
DNA: TGTGCCAGCAGCGTAGAAGGGGACACTGAAGCTTTCTTT
CDR3: CASSVEGDTEAFF

J: TRBJ1-2
size: -
V: TRBV2
D: -
DNA: TGTGCCAGCAGTATCGGCGTGGCTAACTATGGCTACACCTTC
CDR3: CASSIGVANYGYTF

J: TRBJ2-2
size: -
V: TRBV3-1/TRBV3-2
D: -
DNA: TGTGCCAGCAGCCAATCAGTGAACACCGGGGAGCTGTTTTTT
CDR3: CASSQSVNTGELFF

J: TRBJ2-5
size: -
V: TRBV7-2
D: -
DNA: TGTGCCAGCAGCTTGGGCCTCGGGCGGCAAGAGACCCAGTACTTC
CDR3: CASSLGLGRQETQYF

J: TRBJ1-1
size: once
V: TRBV6-2/TRBV6-3
D: TRBD1
DNA: TGTGCCAGCAGCAGGGACAGGGTGGATGTCGCTTTCTTT
CDR3: CASSRDRVDVAFF

J: TRBJ1-1
size: once
V: TRBV7-8
D: -
DNA: TGTGCCAGCAGCTTAGTAGGGGCAGTCAACACTGAAGCTTTCTTT
CDR3: CASSLVGAVNTEAFF

J: TRBJ1-1
size: -
V: TRBV2
D: -
DNA: TGTGCCAGCAGTGAAGCGCTTGGAGGCCCGGAAGCTTTCTTT
CDR3: CASSEALGGPEAFF

J: TRBJ2-7
size: -
V: TRBV6-5
D: -
DNA: TGTGCCAGCAGTTCCGGGTATAGCTCCTACGAGCAGTACTTC
CDR3: CASSSGYSSYEQYF

J: TRBJ1-5
size: -
V: TRBV6-2/TRBV6-3
D: -
DNA: TGTGCCAGCAGTTACCTGGGACCGTATAGCAATCAGCCCCAGCATTTT
CDR3: CASSYLGPYSNQPQHF

J: TRBJ1-4
size: -
V: TRBV6-5
D: -
DNA: TGTGCCAGCCAGGGAGATGGGGAAAAACTGTTTTTT
CDR3: CASQGDGEKLFF

J: TRBJ1-1
size: -
V: TRBV9
D: -
DNA: TGTGCCAGCAGCGTAACTGGAAGGGCAGGTGGTGGCACTGAAGCTTTCTTT
CDR3: CASSVTGRAGGGTEAFF

J: TRBJ1-1
size: -
V: TRBV27
D: TRBD1
DNA: TGTGCCAGCAGCCCGAGGGGGCTGGCATACGCTGAAGCTTTCTTT
CDR3: CASSPRGLAYAEAFF

J: TRBJ2-2
size: -
V: TRBV4-1
D: -
DNA: TGCGCCAGCAGCCAGCCCAGGACTCTCGCGAACACCGGGGAGCTGTTTTTT
CDR3: CASSQPRTLANTGELFF

J: TRBJ2-5
size: once
V: TRBV10-1
D: TRBD2
DNA: TGCGCCAGCAGTGAGTCCGGGGGGCAAGAGACCCAGTACTTC
CDR3: CASSESGGQETQYF

J: TRBJ2-1
size: -
V: TRBV29-1
D: TRBD1
DNA: TGCAGCGTTGAACGGACAGGGAGCTCCTACAATGAGCAGTTCTTC
CDR3: CSVERTGSSYNEQFF

J: TRBJ2-7
size: -
V: TRBV30
D: TRBD1
DNA: TGTGCCTGGAGTGGTAAGGGACAGGGCCTCTCCGAGCAGTACTTC
CDR3: CAWSGKGQGLSEQYF

J: TRBJ1-5
size: -
V: TRBV7-9
D: TRBD1
DNA: TGTGCCAGCAGCTTTGGGGACAGTGCAAATCAGCCCCAGCATTTT
CDR3: CASSFGDSANQPQHF

J: TRBJ1-2
size: -
V: TRBV7-2
D: -
DNA: TGTGCCAGCAGGGCAGCTGGCTTAAAGGACTATGGCTACACCTTC
CDR3: CASRAAGLKDYGYTF

J: TRBJ2-5
size: -
V: TRBV5-1
D: -
DNA: TGCGCCAGCACCTCATCTAGGCAGGGGGGAGAGACCCAGTACTTC
CDR3: CASTSSRQGGETQYF

J: TRBJ1-2
size: -
V: TRBV28
D: -
DNA: TGTGCCAGCACTCTAGATGGGGCAGGGAGAAATGGCTACACCTTC
CDR3: CASTLDGAGRNGYTF

J: TRBJ2-7
size: -
V: TRBV7-3
D: -
DNA: TGTGCCAGCAGCCCAACGGTGGGATGGGACGAGCAGTACTTC
CDR3: CASSPTVGWDEQYF

J: TRBJ1-3
size: once
V: TRBV7-9
D: -
DNA: TGTGCCAGCAGCTCTGCTCAAGACAGGATAAGCACCATATATTTT
CDR3: CASSSAQDRISTIYF

J: TRBJ1-2
size: -
V: TRBV27
D: -
DNA: TGTGCCAGCAGCTCCACAGGGAGCGGCTACACCTTC
CDR3: CASSSTGSGYTF

J: TRBJ1-1
size: -
V: TRBV5-1
D: -
DNA: TGCGCCAGCAGCTTGGTGAGGGGCAGGAGAACTGAAGCTTTCTTT
CDR3: CASSLVRGRRTEAFF

J: TRBJ1-2
size: -
V: TRBV15
D: TRBD1
DNA: TGTGCCACCAGCAGAGAGCCGGGACAGGGTTTCGGCTATGGCTACACCTTC
CDR3: CATSREPGQGFGYGYTF

J: TRBJ2-7
size: once
V: TRBV2
D: -
DNA: TGTGCCAGCAGTGAAGTGGCGTCACGGCAGTACTTC
CDR3: CASSEVASRQYF

J: TRBJ1-1
size: -
V: TRBV2
D: -
DNA: TGTGCCAGCACCGTGCGGCCCCGGGGCACTGAAGCTTTCTTT
CDR3: CASTVRPRGTEAFF

J: TRBJ2-7
size: -
V: TRBV27
D: TRBD1
DNA: TGTGCCAGCAGGCTGACAGGGAGACCCTACGAGCAGTACTTC
CDR3: CASRLTGRPYEQYF

J: TRBJ1-6
size: -
V: TRBV27
D: -
DNA: TGTGCCAGCCAGTACTCCGGGCGCTTTAATTCACCCCTCCACTTT
CDR3: CASQYSGRFNSPLHF

J: TRBJ2-1
size: -
V: TRBV10-3
D: TRBD2
DNA: TGTGCCATCAGTGAGGCACCGGGACTAGCGGCGAATATCGATGAGCAGTTCTTC
CDR3: CAISEAPGLAANIDEQFF

J: TRBJ1-2
size: -
V: TRBV5-4
D: -
DNA: TGTGCCAGCAGCTTAGATCAGGGGCCCCCTAACTATGGCTACACCTTC
CDR3: CASSLDQGPPNYGYTF

J: TRBJ1-5
size: -
V: TRBV28
D: TRBD1
DNA: TGTGCCAGCAGTACATCCGGGACAGGGAATAATCAGCCCCAGCATTTT
CDR3: CASSTSGTGNNQPQHF

J: TRBJ2-3
size: -
V: TRBV6-5
D: TRBD2
DNA: TGTGCCGGCTGGGGGGGAGTTGTGGGAGATACGCAGTATTTT
CDR3: CAGWGGVVGDTQYF

J: TRBJ1-6
size: -
V: TRBV25-1
D: -
DNA: TGTGCCAGCAGTCGCCCGACAGGCTATAATTCACCCCTCCACTTT
CDR3: CASSRPTGYNSPLHF

J: TRBJ1-5
size: -
V: TRBV19
D: -
DNA: TGTGCCAGTAGTATGGGTAGGGATCAGCCCCAGCATTTT
CDR3: CASSMGRDQPQHF

J: TRBJ1-5
size: -
V: TRBV28
D: TRBD1
DNA: TGTGCCAGCAGTTTTAGACAGGGCGGAAGCAATCAGCCCCAGCATTTT
CDR3: CASSFRQGGSNQPQHF

J: TRBJ1-4
size: -
V: TRBV18
D: -
DNA: TGTGCCAGCTCACCCGGACGTGATGGTGAAAAACTGTTTTTT
CDR3: CASSPGRDGEKLFF